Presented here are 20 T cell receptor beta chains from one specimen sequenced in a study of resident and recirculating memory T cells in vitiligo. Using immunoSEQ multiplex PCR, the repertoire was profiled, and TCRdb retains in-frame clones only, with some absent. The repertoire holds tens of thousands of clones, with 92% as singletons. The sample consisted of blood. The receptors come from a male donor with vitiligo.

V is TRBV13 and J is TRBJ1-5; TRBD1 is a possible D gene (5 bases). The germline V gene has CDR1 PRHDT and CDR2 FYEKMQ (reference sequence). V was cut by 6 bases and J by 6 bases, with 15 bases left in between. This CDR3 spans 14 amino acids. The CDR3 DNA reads TGTGCCAGCAGTTCCGGACTGGGGGGTCAGCCCCAGCATTTT. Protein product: CASSSGLGGQPQHF.

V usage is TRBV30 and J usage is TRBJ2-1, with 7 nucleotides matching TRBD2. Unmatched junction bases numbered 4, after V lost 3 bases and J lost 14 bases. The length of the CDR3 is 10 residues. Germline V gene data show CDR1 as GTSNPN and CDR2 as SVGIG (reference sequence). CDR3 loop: CAWRGLAEFF. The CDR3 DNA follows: TGTGCCTGGAGAGGGCTAGCGGAGTTCTTC.

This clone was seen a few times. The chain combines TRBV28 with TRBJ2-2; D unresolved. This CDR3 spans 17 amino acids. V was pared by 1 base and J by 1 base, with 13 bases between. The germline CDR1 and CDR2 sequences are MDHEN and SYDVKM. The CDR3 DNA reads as TGTGCCAGCAGTTTATCCCCCAATACATGGAACACCGGGGAGCTGTTTTTT. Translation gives CASSLSPNTWNTGELFF.

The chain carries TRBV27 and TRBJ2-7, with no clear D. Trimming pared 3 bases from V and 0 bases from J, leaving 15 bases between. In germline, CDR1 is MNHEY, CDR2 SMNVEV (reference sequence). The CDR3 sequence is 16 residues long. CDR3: CASSFGEPSDSYEQYF. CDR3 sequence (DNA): TGTGCCAGCAGTTTCGGTGAGCCGTCCGACTCCTACGAGCAGTACTTC.

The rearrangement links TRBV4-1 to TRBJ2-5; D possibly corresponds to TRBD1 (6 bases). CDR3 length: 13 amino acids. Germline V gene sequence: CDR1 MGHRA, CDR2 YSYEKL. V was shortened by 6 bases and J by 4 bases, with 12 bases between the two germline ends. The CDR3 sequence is CASRPTGRETQYF. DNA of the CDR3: TGCGCCAGCAGACCCACAGGGAGAGAGACCCAGTACTTC.

CDR3 amino acids: CASSFPRRQYF. The CDR3 DNA is TGTGCCAGCAGTTTTCCCAGGCGGCAGTACTTC. The V gene is TRBV27, the J gene TRBJ2-7; no clear D gene. The CDR3 is made up of 11 amino acids. Germline values: CDR1 MNHEY, CDR2 SMNVEV (reference sequence). Trimming took off 3 bases at V and 9 bases at J, with 9 bases between the two ends.

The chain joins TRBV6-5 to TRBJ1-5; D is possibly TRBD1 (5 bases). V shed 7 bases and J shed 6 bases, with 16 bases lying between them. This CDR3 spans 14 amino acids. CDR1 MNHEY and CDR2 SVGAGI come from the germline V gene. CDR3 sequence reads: CASTEWQGSQPQHF. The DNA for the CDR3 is TGTGCCAGCACTGAGTGGCAGGGCAGTCAGCCCCAGCATTTT.

In DNA, the CDR3 is TGTGCCAGCAGCTTACTTTCCGGGAACACCGGGGAGCTGTTTTTT. Encoded protein: CASSLLSGNTGELFF. The gene calls are TRBV7-3 and TRBJ2-2; D remains unclear. The germline V gene has CDR1 SGHTA and CDR2 FQGTGA. The CDR3 consists of 15 residues. With 2 bases removed from V and 1 base from J, the gap between germline ends came to 8 bases.

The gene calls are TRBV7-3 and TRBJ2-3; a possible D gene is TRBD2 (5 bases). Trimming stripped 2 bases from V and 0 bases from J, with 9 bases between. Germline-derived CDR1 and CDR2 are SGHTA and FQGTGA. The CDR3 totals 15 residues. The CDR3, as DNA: TGTGCCAGCAGCTTACACGGCGGGAGCACAGATACGCAGTATTTT. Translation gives CASSLHGGSTDTQYF.

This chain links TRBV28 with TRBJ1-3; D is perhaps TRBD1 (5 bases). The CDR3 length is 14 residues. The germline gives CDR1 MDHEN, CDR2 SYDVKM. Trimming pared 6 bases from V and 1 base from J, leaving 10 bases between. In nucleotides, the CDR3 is TGTGCCAGCAGCCTCAGGGTTTCTGGAAACACCATATATTTT. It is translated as CASSLRVSGNTIYF.

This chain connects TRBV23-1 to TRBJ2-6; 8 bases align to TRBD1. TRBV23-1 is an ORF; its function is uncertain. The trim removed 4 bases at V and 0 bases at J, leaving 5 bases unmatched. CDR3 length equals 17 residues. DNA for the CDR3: TGCGCCAGCAGTCTGGGACAGGCCCCCTCTGGGGCCAACGTCCTGACTTTC. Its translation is CASSLGQAPSGANVLTF.

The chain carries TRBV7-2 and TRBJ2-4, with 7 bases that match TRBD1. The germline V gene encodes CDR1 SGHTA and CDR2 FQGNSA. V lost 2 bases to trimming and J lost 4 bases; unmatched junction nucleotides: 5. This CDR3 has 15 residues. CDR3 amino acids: CASSLWARGKNIQYF. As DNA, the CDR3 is TGTGCCAGCAGCTTATGGGCCAGGGGGAAAAACATTCAGTACTTC. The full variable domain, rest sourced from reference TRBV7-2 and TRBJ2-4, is GAGVSQSPSNKVTEKGKDVELRCDPISGHTALYWYRQSLGQGLEFLIYFQGNSAPDKSGLPSDRFSAERTGGSVSTLTIQRTQQEDSAVYLCASSLWARGKNIQYFGAGTRLSVL.

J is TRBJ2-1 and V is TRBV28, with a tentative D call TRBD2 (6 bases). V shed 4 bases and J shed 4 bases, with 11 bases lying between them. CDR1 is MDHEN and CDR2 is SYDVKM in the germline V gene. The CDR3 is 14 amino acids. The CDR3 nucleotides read TGTGCCAGCAGTTCGCGCGGGGAATACAATGAGCAGTTCTTC. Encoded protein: CASSSRGEYNEQFF.

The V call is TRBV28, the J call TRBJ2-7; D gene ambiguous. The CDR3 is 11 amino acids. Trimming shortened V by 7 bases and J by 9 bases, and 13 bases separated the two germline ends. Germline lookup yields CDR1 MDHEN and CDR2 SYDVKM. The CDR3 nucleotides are TGTGCCAGCACCGGAGAAGTCGGGCAGTACTTC. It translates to CASTGEVGQYF.

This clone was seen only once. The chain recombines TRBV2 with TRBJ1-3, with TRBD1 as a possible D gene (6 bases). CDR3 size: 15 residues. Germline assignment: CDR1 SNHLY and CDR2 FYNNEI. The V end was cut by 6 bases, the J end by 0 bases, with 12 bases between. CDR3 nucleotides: TGTGCCAGCAGCCCACAGGGCCCCTCTGGAAACACCATATATTTT. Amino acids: CASSPQGPSGNTIYF.

CDR3 residues: CASSPRRWDEQFF. The CDR3 DNA sequence: TGTGCCAGCAGTCCCCGGAGGTGGGATGAGCAGTTCTTC. The V and J genes are TRBV27 and TRBJ2-1; the D gene is possibly TRBD2 (5 bases). The CDR3 has 13 amino acids. The V end lost 5 bases, the J end lost 8 bases, and 13 bases lay between the germline ends. CDR1 and CDR2 from the germline V gene are MNHEY and SMNVEV (reference sequence).

CDR3 in amino acids: CASSRQGGLNTEAFF. In DNA, the CDR3 is TGTGCCAGCAGCCGACAGGGTGGTTTGAACACTGAAGCTTTCTTT. This chain connects TRBV6-5 to TRBJ1-1, with TRBD1 matching over 7 bases. Per the germline V gene, CDR1 is MNHEY and CDR2 is SVGAGI. After removal of 6 bases from V and 0 bases from J, the junction contained 7 bases not matched to a gene. CDR3 length: 15 residues.

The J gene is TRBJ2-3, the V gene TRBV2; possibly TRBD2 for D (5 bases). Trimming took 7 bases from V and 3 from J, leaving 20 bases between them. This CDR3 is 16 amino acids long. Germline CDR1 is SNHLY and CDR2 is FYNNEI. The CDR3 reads CASTPGLPLRTDTQYF. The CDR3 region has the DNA TGTGCCAGCACTCCAGGACTTCCCCTACGGACAGATACGCAGTATTTT.

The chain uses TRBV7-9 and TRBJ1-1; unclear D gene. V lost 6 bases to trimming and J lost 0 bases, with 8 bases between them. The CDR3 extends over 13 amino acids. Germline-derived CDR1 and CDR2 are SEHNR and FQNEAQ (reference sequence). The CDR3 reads CASSPHLNTEAFF. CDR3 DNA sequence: TGTGCCAGCAGTCCTCACTTGAACACTGAAGCTTTCTTT.

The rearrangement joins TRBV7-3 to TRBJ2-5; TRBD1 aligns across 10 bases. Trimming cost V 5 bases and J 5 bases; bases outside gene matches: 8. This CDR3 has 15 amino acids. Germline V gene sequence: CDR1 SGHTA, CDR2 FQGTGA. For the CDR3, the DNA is TGTGCCAGCAGCAGTGGACAGGGGGTCCAGGAGACCCAGTACTTC. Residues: CASSSGQGVQETQYF. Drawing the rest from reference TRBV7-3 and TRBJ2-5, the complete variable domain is GAGVSQTPSNKVTEKGKYVELRCDPISGHTALYWYRQSLGQGPEFLIYFQGTGAADDSGLPNDRFFAVRPEGSVSTLKIQRTERGDSAVYLCASSSGQGVQETQYFGPGTRLLVL.